Presented here are 26 T cell receptor beta chains from one specimen sequenced in a study of cytomegalovirus exposure and HLA in healthy donors. PCR employed 60 Vbeta and 13 Jbeta primers. The table came from immunoSEQ multiplex PCR; TCRdb's copy has only in-frame clones and leaves some out. The data contain around 260,000 clones, about 80% of them seen just once; the ten biggest clones take up 0.3% to 0.35%. The sequencing sample was made of PBMCs. The receptors shown here come from a girl aged 2 to 9 in good health and CMV-seronegative.

The table lists this clone with a few counts. This chain uses TRBV27 with TRBJ2-7; D possibly corresponds to TRBD2 (5 bases). The V gene's germline CDR1 is MNHEY and CDR2 SMNVEV (reference sequence). Trimming removed 0 bases at V and 4 bases at J, with 13 bases between. CDR3 length: 15 residues. The CDR3 reads CASSLSTLGLYEQYF. In nucleotides, the CDR3 is TGTGCCAGCAGTTTATCGACCCTCGGACTGTACGAGCAGTACTTC.

V usage is TRBV7-2 and J usage is TRBJ2-7, with unresolved D. Germline V gene data show CDR1 as SGHTA and CDR2 as FQGNSA. With 2 bases removed from V and 0 bases from J, the gap between germline ends came to 20 bases. CDR3 length equals 18 residues. The CDR3 loop is CASSLFAEHRLSSYEQYF. The CDR3 DNA follows: TGTGCCAGCAGCTTATTTGCGGAGCATAGGCTAAGCTCCTACGAGCAGTACTTC.

This clone was recorded once. The chain combines TRBV27 with TRBJ1-2, with 10 bases lining up with TRBD1. J was trimmed by 13 bases and V by 3 bases; bases with no gene match: 8. In germline, CDR1 is MNHEY, CDR2 SMNVEV (reference sequence). The CDR3 consists of 13 residues. The DNA for the CDR3 is TGTGCCAGCAGTTTGTCTTGGACAGGGGGAGCCACCTTC. Its translation: CASSLSWTGGATF.

The rearrangement links TRBV2 to TRBJ2-3; 11 bases are a match to TRBD2. Trimming at V came to 6 bases and at J to 7 bases, leaving 9 bases not matched to a gene. CDR1 and CDR2 (germline): SNHLY, FYNNEI. The length of the CDR3 is 15 residues. DNA for the CDR3: TGTGCCAGCAGGCTAGCGGGGGGCCCCGGCCATACGCAGTATTTT. Translation gives CASRLAGGPGHTQYF.

The gene calls are TRBV13 and TRBJ2-5; a weak D match, TRBD2 (7 bases). V shed 5 bases and J shed 2 bases, with 18 bases lying between them. Germline V CDR1 and CDR2: PRHDT, FYEKMQ (reference sequence). The CDR3 runs 16 residues. The CDR3 region is CASSGSQGGVQETQYF. In DNA form, the CDR3 reads TGTGCCAGCAGCGGATCCCAAGGGGGGGTGCAAGAGACCCAGTACTTC.

CDR3 region: CASSSAMTGQETQYF. The CDR3 coding sequence is TGTGCCAGCAGTTCCGCGATGACAGGGCAAGAGACCCAGTACTTC. V is TRBV28 and J is TRBJ2-5; 7 positions match TRBD1. V shed 4 bases, J shed 2 bases, and the junction held 7 bases outside the gene matches. The germline V gene has CDR1 MDHEN and CDR2 SYDVKM. CDR3 size: 15 residues.

V usage is TRBV2 and J usage is TRBJ2-1, with 10 bases identical to TRBD2. The CDR3 consists of 16 residues. Germline loops: CDR1 SNHLY, CDR2 FYNNEI. V lost 5 bases to trimming and J lost 1 base; unmatched junction nucleotides: 5. In DNA form, the CDR3 reads TGTGCCAGCAGTCCCAGGACTAGCGGATCCTACAATGAGCAGTTCTTC. Its protein product is CASSPRTSGSYNEQFF.

Only a few counts were recorded for this clone. The V gene is TRBV23-1, the J gene TRBJ1-5; weak D call: TRBD1 (6 bases). TRBV23-1 is treated as an ORF (open reading frame) with a function not yet certain. V was clipped by 8 bases and J by 0 bases, with 20 bases between them. CDR3 length: 17 residues. Written as DNA, the CDR3 is TGCGCCAGCTCGAATCGGGGGGGGCCCTATAGCAATCAGCCCCAGCATTTT. Translated: CASSNRGGPYSNQPQHF.

The rearrangement links TRBV7-9 to TRBJ1-2; D ambiguous. V was clipped by 5 bases and J by 6 bases, with 19 bases between them. This CDR3 spans 15 amino acids. Germline assignment: CDR1 SEHNR and CDR2 FQNEAQ (reference sequence). CDR3 coding DNA: TGTGCCAGCAGCAACCTAAACAGCAGATCAAATGGCTACACCTTC. It specifies CASSNLNSRSNGYTF.

The gene calls are TRBV7-4 and TRBJ2-7; 7 positions agree with TRBD1. This CDR3 has 15 residues. Germline V gene sequence: CDR1 SGHVT, CDR2 SQSDAQ. Unmatched junction bases numbered 14, after V lost 8 bases and J lost 4 bases. DNA of the CDR3: TGTGCCAGCTGTCGGCCGGACAGGTGGTTATACGAGCAGTACTTC. Translation: CASCRPDRWLYEQYF.

The chain joins TRBV5-6 to TRBJ1-2, with D perhaps TRBD1 (6 bases). The V gene's germline CDR1 is SGHDT and CDR2 YYEEEE. The CDR3 runs to 15 residues. The V end lost 4 bases, the J end lost 4 bases, and 17 bases lay between the germline ends. Here the CDR3 reads CASSHDRRDIYGYTF. CDR3 DNA sequence: TGTGCCAGCAGCCACGACCGCAGGGACATCTATGGCTACACCTTC.

This clone was seen more than once but under ten times. The chain's CDR3 is CASSLVGGQPNEKLFF. In nucleotides, the CDR3 is TGTGCCAGCAGCTTAGTAGGGGGACAGCCCAATGAAAAACTGTTTTTT. The chain links TRBV7-8 to TRBJ1-4, with 7 bases that match TRBD1. The length of the CDR3 is 16 residues. The germline gives CDR1 SGHVS, CDR2 FQNEAQ. V gave up 1 base and J gave up 5 bases; unmatched junction bases: 7.

This sequence joins TRBV11-2 and TRBJ2-1; D is possibly TRBD2 (7 bases). Trimming removed 4 bases at V and 6 bases at J, with 22 bases between. The CDR3 spans 17 residues. CDR1 is SGHAT, CDR2 FQNNGV, per germline. The CDR3 DNA sequence: TGTGCCAGCAGCTCTCTTTATGGGGGGGGCCCAATCAATGAGCAGTTCTTC. It translates to CASSSLYGGGPINEQFF.

The chain is built from TRBV7-9 and TRBJ2-4, with 11 bases that match TRBD1. The J segment lost 6 bases and the V segment lost 5 bases, leaving 3 bases of the junction unmatched. The CDR3 totals 14 residues. Germline V CDR1 and CDR2: SEHNR, FQNEAQ (reference sequence). The CDR3 reads CASSDGTGGNIQYF. The DNA for the CDR3 is TGTGCCAGCAGCGACGGGACAGGGGGAAACATTCAGTACTTC.

This chain connects TRBV12-5 to TRBJ2-1; TRBD1 might be the D (6 bases). The CDR3 length is 12 residues. Per the germline V gene, CDR1 is LGHNT and CDR2 is FRNRAP. V gave up 9 bases and J gave up 8 bases, with 14 bases separating them. For the CDR3, the DNA is TGTGCTAGGCAGGGGCTCTGGGATGAGCAGTTCTTC. Its translation is CARQGLWDEQFF.

This clone was counted a few times. The chain carries TRBV7-2 and TRBJ2-2; the match to TRBD2 covers 8 bases. CDR1 and CDR2 from the germline V gene are SGHTA and FQGNSA. Trimming at V came to 5 bases and at J to 1 base, leaving 9 bases not matched to a gene. The CDR3 sequence is 17 residues long. The CDR3 DNA reads TGTGCCAGCAGCCGGAAACCGGGACTAGGGAACACCGGGGAGCTGTTTTTT. This gives the protein CASSRKPGLGNTGELFF. The whole variable domain, filled in from reference TRBV7-2 and TRBJ2-2, reads GAGVSQSPSNKVTEKGKDVELRCDPISGHTALYWYRQSLGQGLEFLIYFQGNSAPDKSGLPSDRFSAERTGGSVSTLTIQRTQQEDSAVYLCASSRKPGLGNTGELFFGEGSRLTVL.

V gene TRBV13 combines with J gene TRBJ2-3, with TRBD2 matching 12 bases. The CDR3 has 16 amino acids. J gave up 4 bases and V 0 bases, and 2 bases lay outside the gene matches. From germline, CDR1 is PRHDT and CDR2 FYEKMQ (reference sequence). CDR3 in DNA: TGTGCCAGCAGCTTAGGGACTAGCGGGAGTCCAGATACGCAGTATTTT. Residues: CASSLGTSGSPDTQYF.

The CDR3, as DNA: TGCGCCAGCAGCTTACGTAGCGACCAAGAGACCCAGTACTTC. Its translation: CASSLRSDQETQYF. V usage is TRBV5-1 and J usage is TRBJ2-5; D is possibly TRBD2 (5 bases). Per the germline V gene, CDR1 is SGHRS and CDR2 is YFSETQ. CDR3 size: 14 residues. V was shortened by 2 bases and J by 0 bases, with 8 bases between the two germline ends.

This clone was picked up a small number of times. The junction shows a germline mismatch at one end, possibly a read error. This chain connects TRBV5-6 to TRBJ1-2; tentative D call: TRBD1 (5 bases). Germline lookup yields CDR1 SGHDT and CDR2 YYEEEE. The CDR3 runs 14 residues. As DNA, the CDR3 is TGTGCCGGCAGCAGCTTCCGGGGGGGTTACGGCTACACCTTC. Protein: CAGSSFRGGYGYTF.

J is TRBJ1-1 and V is TRBV7-2; 8 nucleotides agree with TRBD1. The CDR3 length is 15 residues. The trim removed 5 bases at V and 0 bases at J, leaving 5 bases unmatched. Germline V gene lookup returns CDR1 SGHTA and CDR2 FQGNSA. In DNA, the CDR3 is TGTGCCAGCAGCAAGGGACAGGTGATGAACACTGAAGCTTTCTTT. As protein: CASSKGQVMNTEAFF.

The chain links TRBV6-6 to TRBJ2-5; D gene uncertain. Trimming took off 0 bases at V and 4 bases at J, with 6 bases between the two ends. The CDR3 totals 13 residues. CDR1 is MNHNY and CDR2 is SVGAGI in the germline V gene (reference sequence). Here the CDR3 DNA reads TGTGCCAGCAGTTACTCTTCAGGAGAGACCCAGTACTTC. Its translation: CASSYSSGETQYF.

The genes are TRBV5-1 and TRBJ1-4; D is undetermined. Deletions cut 3 bases from V and 1 base from J, with 13 bases between. This CDR3 has 16 amino acids. Germline V gene sequence: CDR1 SGHRS, CDR2 YFSETQ. In nucleotides, the CDR3 is TGCGCCAGCAGCTCGACTCCATTGGGAACTAATGAAAAACTGTTTTTT. Translation: CASSSTPLGTNEKLFF.

This clone was recorded once. This chain links TRBV4-1 with TRBJ2-1; TRBD2 agrees at 8 bases. The junction had 24 bases not matched to a gene; V was cut back by 8 bases and J by 0 bases. This CDR3 comprises 21 residues. The germline V gene has CDR1 MGHRA and CDR2 YSYEKL. The CDR3: CASGRPVPSGGSKSSYNEQFF. CDR3 coding DNA: TGCGCCAGCGGCCGCCCTGTCCCCAGCGGGGGCTCCAAGAGCTCCTACAATGAGCAGTTCTTC.

V usage is TRBV6-6 and J usage is TRBJ2-4; 10 bases map to TRBD2. Germline CDR1 reads MNHNY; CDR2 reads SVGAGI (reference sequence). Losses at the gene ends were 5 bases for V and 2 bases for J; bases not matched to a gene: 6. The CDR3 is made up of 16 amino acids. CDR3 nucleotides: TGTGCCAGCAGTCACCTAGCGGGAGAGACCAAAAACATTCAGTACTTC. It codes for CASSHLAGETKNIQYF.

J is TRBJ2-5 and V is TRBV15, with TRBD1 identical over 10 bases. The tail of the sequence fits TRBJ2-7 better, so the J call may be wrong. The CDR3 has 15 residues. Germline V CDR1 and CDR2: LNHNV, YYDKDF (reference sequence). CDR3 loop: CATSRDSDRGYEQYF. CDR3 DNA: TGTGCCACCAGCAGAGATTCGGACAGGGGGTACGAGCAGTACTTC.

The V call is TRBV5-1, the J call TRBJ1-1; D gene unclear. Germline V gene data show CDR1 as SGHRS and CDR2 as YFSETQ. CDR3 length: 13 amino acids. The germline V and J ends were trimmed by 5 bases and 0 bases, with 8 bases remaining between them. In nucleotides, the CDR3 is TGCGCCAGCAGGAGAGAGATGAACACTGAAGCTTTCTTT. Translated: CASRREMNTEAFF.